One sample yielded the 10 T cell receptor beta chains listed below, sequenced in a study of blood T cell repertoires in COVID-19 (TCRdb year 2020). Libraries were prepared through the immunoSEQ multiplex PCR assay. The source is immuneACCESS, and TCRdb retained only in-frame sequences with V and J called. Part of the clones is not carried over; for the studies checked, unresolved V genes explain less than half of this, and the remainder is unexplained. The sample profile shows roughly 260,000 clones; roughly 86% of them were found once. The top ten clones comprise under 3% of the sample. The material sequenced was PBMCs or T cells enriched from blood (not recorded which). These receptors originate from a woman aged 18-29 years who had recovered from COVID-19.

This sequence joins TRBV5-1 and TRBJ1-4, with TRBD1 matching over 7 bases. The CDR3 consists of 13 residues. V trimming: 0 bases; J trimming: 8 bases; junction bases outside the gene matches: 1. Germline-derived CDR1 and CDR2 are SGHRS and YFSETQ. The DNA for the CDR3 is TGCGCCAGCAGCTTGGACAGGGGCGAAAAACTGTTTTTT. It is translated as CASSLDRGEKLFF.

The gene calls are TRBV9 and TRBJ2-7; TRBD2 agrees at 10 bases. This CDR3 is 15 amino acids long. With V trimmed by 3 bases and J by 0 bases, 3 bases remained unmatched. The germline CDR1 and CDR2 sequences are SGDLS and YYNGEE. CDR3 bases: TGTGCCAGCAGCGAAGGACTAGCGGCCTCCTACGAGCAGTACTTC. Amino acid sequence: CASSEGLAASYEQYF.

V usage is TRBV19 and J usage is TRBJ1-1; no definite D call. Looked up from germline, CDR1 is LNHDA and CDR2 is SQIVND (reference sequence). The CDR3 totals 14 residues. V dropped 0 bases and J dropped 5 bases, with 10 bases sitting between them. CDR3 region: CASSIEQPGTEAFF. The CDR3 DNA reads as TGTGCCAGTAGTATAGAACAGCCGGGGACTGAAGCTTTCTTT.

The CDR3 sequence is CASSPAGAPSSYNEQFF. CDR3 DNA: TGTGCCAGCTCACCAGCGGGAGCACCAAGCTCCTACAATGAGCAGTTCTTC. The chain has TRBV18 and TRBJ2-1, with 7 bases identical to TRBD2. Germline V gene data show CDR1 as KGHSH and CDR2 as LQKENI. CDR3 length: 17 residues. V gave up 2 bases and J gave up 0 bases; unmatched junction bases: 7.

The rearrangement uses TRBV6-6 and TRBJ2-3, with 15 bases lining up with TRBD2. The CDR3 contains 17 residues. Germline V lookup: CDR1 MNHNY, CDR2 SVGAGI (reference sequence). J lost 7 bases, V lost 5 bases, and 10 bases had no gene match. CDR3 region: CASSPGLAGGNYYTQYF. CDR3 nucleotide sequence: TGTGCCAGCAGTCCAGGACTAGCGGGAGGGAATTACTATACGCAGTATTTT.

The CDR3 loop is CASGGDTEAFF. The CDR3 nucleotides read TGCGCCAGCGGGGGGGACACTGAAGCTTTCTTT. J is TRBJ1-1 and V is TRBV4-1, with D possibly being TRBD1 (5 bases). The CDR3 sequence is 11 residues long. V was pared by 8 bases and J by 3 bases, with 7 bases between. Germline V gene data show CDR1 as MGHRA and CDR2 as YSYEKL.

This clone was found once. V gene TRBV2 combines with J gene TRBJ2-7; D might be TRBD2 (6 bases). Trimming removed 6 bases at V and 6 bases at J, with 18 bases between. In germline, CDR1 is SNHLY, CDR2 FYNNEI. This CDR3 has 14 amino acids. The CDR3 coding sequence is TGTGCCAGCAGGAAGGGACTTGGGGGTCCCGAGCAGTACTTC. Protein sequence: CASRKGLGGPEQYF.

In DNA form, the CDR3 reads TGTGCCAGCAGCTATGGGGGGAGGGGGAACACTGAAGCTTTCTTT. It translates to CASSYGGRGNTEAFF. The V call is TRBV7-6, the J call TRBJ1-1; possible D gene TRBD1, 5 bases. Germline CDR1 reads SGHVS; CDR2 reads FNYEAQ. Trimming took 4 bases from V and 1 from J, leaving 13 bases between them. CDR3 length: 15 amino acids.

This clone was detected a few times. This rearrangement joins TRBV5-6 to TRBJ1-1; D might be TRBD1 (6 bases). The CDR3 totals 13 residues. Trimming took 4 bases from V and 8 from J, leaving 15 bases between them. CDR1 is SGHDT and CDR2 is YYEEEE in the germline V gene. Here the CDR3 DNA reads TGTGCCAGCAGCCCACACAGGGTATCCGAAGCTTTCTTT. Protein product: CASSPHRVSEAFF.

This chain connects TRBV5-1 to TRBJ2-1, with TRBD2 matching 11 bases. After removal of 2 bases from V and 7 bases from J, the junction contained 2 bases not matched to a gene. The CDR3 spans 14 residues. The germline V gene has CDR1 SGHRS and CDR2 YFSETQ. In DNA form, the CDR3 reads TGCGCCAGCAGCTTTAGCGGGGGGGCTAATGAGCAGTTCTTC. It specifies CASSFSGGANEQFF.